These 2 T cell receptor beta chains were all obtained from the same sample, sequenced in a study of blood T cell repertoires in COVID-19. Sequenced by immunoSEQ multiplex PCR; TCRdb stores in-frame clones only, minus some. Of about 250,000 clones listed, approximately 90% are singletons. The sequenced sample consisted of PBMCs or T cells enriched from blood (not recorded which). The source of these receptors is a man aged 40-49 years who had recovered from COVID-19.

The chain employs TRBV7-2 and TRBJ2-3, with 11 bases fitting TRBD1. Trimming took 3 bases from V and 4 from J; bases not matched to a gene: 3. The CDR3 extends over 15 amino acids. CDR1 is SGHTA, CDR2 FQGNSA, per germline. The CDR3 sequence: CASSFLGQGADTQYF. The CDR3 DNA reads TGTGCCAGCAGCTTTTTGGGACAGGGGGCAGATACGCAGTATTTT.

The chain couples TRBV18 to TRBJ1-2; 7 nucleotides match TRBD1. This CDR3 contains 15 residues. Germline CDR1 reads KGHSH; CDR2 reads LQKENI. The V gene end was trimmed by 6 bases and the J gene end by 0 bases; junction bases not matched to a gene: 7. The CDR3 coding sequence is TGTGCCAGCTCTCCGGACAGGCAAGCTAACTATGGCTACACCTTC. It codes for CASSPDRQANYGYTF.